One and the same sample provided the 31 T cell receptor beta chains below, sequenced in a study of early T cells in non-severe SARS-CoV-2 infection. TCRdb redid the calling of the 5' RACE reads with MiXCR, one entry per CDR3 protein. The sample includes fewer than 75,000 distinct CDR3 sequences, more than 15% of them seen just once. The sequenced sample was whole blood, obtained at baseline. The receptors derive from an adult who was a healthcare worker with PCR-confirmed SARS-CoV-2 infection or an uninfected control (not recorded which).

This chain joins TRBV20-1 and TRBJ1-5; weak D call: TRBD1 (6 bases). V was clipped by 0 bases and J by 6 bases, with 12 bases between them. This CDR3 comprises 14 residues. Germline V gives CDR1 DFQATT, CDR2 SNEGSKA (reference sequence). CDR3 sequence (DNA): TGCAGTGCTAGAGATACACAGGGTGGTCAGCCCCAGCATTTT. Protein sequence: CSARDTQGGQPQHF.

This rearrangement joins TRBV7-2 to TRBJ2-2; D ambiguous. CDR1 and CDR2 (germline): SGHTA, FQGNSA. V lost 7 bases and J 3 bases, leaving 15 bases between the germline ends. This CDR3 region has 15 residues. CDR3 in amino acids: CASTRGAGDTGELFF. The CDR3 DNA reads as TGTGCCAGCACCCGAGGCGCAGGAGACACCGGGGAGCTGTTTTTT.

This clonotype has at least ten counts. This rearrangement joins TRBV6-6 to TRBJ2-5; D may be TRBD2 (6 bases). Germline V gives CDR1 MNHNY, CDR2 SVGAGI (reference sequence). The CDR3 runs 13 residues. The V end was cut by 10 bases, the J end by 5 bases, with 17 bases between. The CDR3 loop reads CATLRDSPETQYF. CDR3 nucleotides: TGTGCCACCCTCCGGGACTCCCCTGAGACCCAGTACTTC.

The chain uses TRBV5-6 and TRBJ1-1; D unclear. Germline V gives CDR1 SGHDT, CDR2 YYEEEE. With 5 bases removed from V and 6 bases from J, the gap between germline ends came to 14 bases. CDR3 length: 13 amino acids. CDR3 nucleotides: TGTGCCAGCAGGTTGTATCCGTCGGCTGAAGCTTTCTTT. Translating gives CASRLYPSAEAFF.

This chain connects TRBV19 to TRBJ1-6; a possible D gene is TRBD1 (6 bases). Trimming left V 5 bases short and J 7 bases short, with 15 bases between. Germline loops: CDR1 LNHDA, CDR2 SQIVND (reference sequence). The CDR3 runs 15 residues. The CDR3 region is CASSPGDRRNSPLHF. The CDR3, as DNA: TGTGCCAGTAGTCCCGGCGACAGGAGGAATTCACCCCTCCACTTT.

The sample holds one count of this clonotype. The chain joins TRBV24-1 to TRBJ2-7; tentatively, D is TRBD1 (5 bases). The length of the CDR3 is 14 residues. Between the trimmed V and J ends, which lost 6 bases and 1 base, there was a span of 12 bases. Germline CDR1 reads KGHDR; CDR2 reads SFDVKD. CDR3 protein: CATSFVGLSYEQYF. The CDR3 nucleotides read TGTGCCACCAGTTTTGTGGGGCTGTCCTACGAGCAGTACTTC.

DNA of the CDR3: TGCGCCAGCAGCCAAGCAATGGGGGGGTCTAGGGACATTCAGTACTTC. As protein: CASSQAMGGSRDIQYF. The chain has TRBV4-3 and TRBJ2-4, with TRBD2 matching over 7 bases. V shed 1 base, J shed 8 bases, and the junction held 11 bases outside the gene matches. In germline, CDR1 is LGHNA, CDR2 YSLEER. The CDR3 extends over 16 amino acids.

This clonotype was observed at least ten times. J is TRBJ2-7 and V is TRBV11-2, with TRBD2 matching 9 bases. This CDR3 region has 15 residues. The ends lost 4 bases at V and 4 bases at J; junction bases unmatched: 8. CDR1 SGHAT and CDR2 FQNNGV come from the germline V gene. CDR3 coding DNA: TGTGCCAGCAGCTCGTATAGCGGGAGTCGTTACGAGCAGTACTTC. Encoded protein: CASSSYSGSRYEQYF.

The chain joins TRBV7-9 to TRBJ1-4; no firm D call. The CDR3 totals 14 residues. Germline loops: CDR1 SEHNR, CDR2 FQNEAQ (reference sequence). V dropped 5 bases and J dropped 0 bases, with 7 bases sitting between them. In DNA form, the CDR3 reads TGTGCCAGCAGCATACACTCAACTAATGAAAAACTGTTTTTT. It codes for CASSIHSTNEKLFF.

This clonotype was recorded a few times. This chain connects TRBV12-5 to TRBJ2-7; TRBD2 aligns across 8 bases. Germline CDR1 reads LGHNT; CDR2 reads FRNRAP. The CDR3 runs to 18 residues. J lost 3 bases, V lost 1 base, and 14 bases had no gene match. Here the CDR3 reads CASGLATSGQNPLYEQYF. CDR3 nucleotide sequence: TGTGCTAGTGGTTTGGCCACTAGCGGCCAGAACCCGCTCTACGAGCAGTACTTC.

This sequence joins TRBV28 and TRBJ1-5, with D possibly TRBD1 on 6 matching bases. V lost 2 bases and J 3 bases, leaving 8 bases between the germline ends. The CDR3 loop spans 14 amino acids. From germline, CDR1 is MDHEN and CDR2 SYDVKM. DNA for the CDR3: TGTGCCAGCAGTTTACCAGGGGACAATCAGCCCCAGCATTTT. Amino acid sequence: CASSLPGDNQPQHF.

This clonotype was counted at least ten times. The V gene is TRBV7-8, the J gene TRBJ2-7, with 7 bases lining up with TRBD1. The CDR3 length is 15 residues. Germline-derived CDR1 and CDR2 are SGHVS and FQNEAQ. After removal of 2 bases from V and 5 bases from J, the junction contained 9 bases not matched to a gene. CDR3 protein: CASSLYTGAWHEQYF. Here the CDR3 DNA reads TGTGCCAGCAGCTTATATACAGGGGCATGGCACGAGCAGTACTTC.

V usage is TRBV6-2 or TRBV6-3 and J usage is TRBJ2-4; possibly TRBD1 for D (6 bases). CDR3 length: 16 amino acids. The V gene lost 0 bases and the J gene lost 1 base, with 10 bases spanning the gap. Germline-derived CDR1 and CDR2 are MNHEY and SVGEGT. In nucleotides, the CDR3 is TGTGCCAGCAGTTACTCGGGGGCGCGGGCCAAAAACATTCAGTACTTC. Translated: CASSYSGARAKNIQYF.

The chain carries TRBV7-2 and TRBJ2-1; no firm D call. This CDR3 comprises 13 residues. Trimming stripped 5 bases from V and 2 bases from J, with 7 bases between. Germline assignment: CDR1 SGHTA and CDR2 FQGNSA. This CDR3 reads CASSPQAYNEQFF. The CDR3 DNA sequence: TGTGCCAGCAGCCCCCAGGCCTACAATGAGCAGTTCTTC.

J is TRBJ2-1 and V is TRBV13, with D possibly TRBD2 on 6 matching bases. V lost 2 bases and J 3 bases, leaving 14 bases between the germline ends. The CDR3 runs to 16 residues. Germline V gene sequence: CDR1 PRHDT, CDR2 FYEKMQ (reference sequence). The CDR3: CASSLTPGLGYNEQFF. In nucleotides, the CDR3 is TGTGCCAGCAGCTTAACCCCGGGACTGGGCTACAATGAGCAGTTCTTC.

This clonotype has ten or more counts. The rearrangement uses TRBV12-3 or TRBV12-4 and TRBJ2-1; 14 bases agree with TRBD2. The CDR3 covers 15 residues. The V segment lost 6 bases and the J segment 6 bases; nucleotides outside the gene matches: 4. The CDR3 DNA is TGTGCCAGCAGCCCCGGACTAGCGGGGGGCAATGAGCAGTTCTTC. This gives the protein CASSPGLAGGNEQFF.

At least ten counts were recorded for this clonotype. The rearrangement joins TRBV7-8 to TRBJ1-6; the match to TRBD1 covers 7 bases. This CDR3 is built from 15 residues. The V gene's germline CDR1 is SGHVS and CDR2 FQNEAQ. V lost 1 base and J lost 8; bases outside the gene matches: 5. DNA of the CDR3: TGTGCCAGCAGCTTAGGGGGAGGGGGCTATTCACCCCTCCACTTT. Its protein is CASSLGGGGYSPLHF.

A few counts support this clonotype. The J gene is TRBJ1-4, the V gene TRBV5-1, with no clear D. Looked up from germline, CDR1 is SGHRS and CDR2 is YFSETQ. V shed 0 bases and J shed 0 bases, with 9 bases lying between them. The CDR3 runs 16 residues. The DNA for the CDR3 is TGCGCCAGCAGCTTGGGCATAGAGGCAACTAATGAAAAACTGTTTTTT. This gives the protein CASSLGIEATNEKLFF.

This clonotype was counted only a few times. The chain is built from TRBV7-2 and TRBJ2-1, with 16 bases matching TRBD2. Germline V gene sequence: CDR1 SGHTA, CDR2 FQGNSA. This CDR3 comprises 15 residues. V shed 5 bases and J 10 bases; nucleotides not matched to a gene: 5. The CDR3, as DNA: TGTGCCAGCAGCCCTGGGACTAGCGGGAGGGGGGAGCAGTTCTTC. Translating it yields CASSPGTSGRGEQFF.

This clonotype was observed many times. This chain joins TRBV29-1 and TRBJ2-7; D possibly matches TRBD1 or TRBD2 (5 bases each). V was pared by 2 bases and J by 5 bases, with 7 bases between. The germline gives CDR1 SQVTM, CDR2 ANQGSEA. The CDR3 spans 11 residues. The CDR3 region is CSVEMGDEQYF. In nucleotides, the CDR3 is TGCAGCGTTGAAATGGGGGACGAGCAGTACTTC.

The chain combines TRBV27 with TRBJ2-1, with 7 positions matching TRBD2. Germline assignment: CDR1 MNHEY and CDR2 SMNVEV (reference sequence). The CDR3 runs to 15 residues. J was trimmed by 10 bases and V by 1 base; bases with no gene match: 10. The CDR3 DNA follows: TGTGCCAGCAGTTTATTCTTCTCTGGGGGGGAGGAGCAGTTCTTC. Residues: CASSLFFSGGEEQFF.

This clonotype was observed many times. V and J are TRBV7-9 and TRBJ2-1; D gene ambiguous. Germline loops: CDR1 SEHNR, CDR2 FQNEAQ (reference sequence). Deletions cut 1 base from V and 6 bases from J, with 13 bases between. The CDR3 consists of 15 residues. The CDR3 reads CASSLVSQKANEQFF. The DNA of the CDR3 is TGTGCCAGCAGCTTAGTTAGCCAGAAGGCCAATGAGCAGTTCTTC.

The chain joins TRBV14 to TRBJ1-1, with 8 positions matching TRBD1. The CDR3 runs 14 residues. Germline trimming cut 4 bases from V and 4 bases from J; bases unmatched to any gene: 5. The germline CDR1 and CDR2 sequences are SGHDN and FVKESK. The CDR3 DNA sequence: TGTGCCAGCAGCCGGGCAGGGGGCGGCACTGAAGCTTTCTTT. Its protein is CASSRAGGGTEAFF.

The chain recombines TRBV6-1 with TRBJ1-4, with D perhaps matching TRBD1 (5 bases). The ends were cut back, 0 bases at V and 6 bases at J, with 14 bases in the middle. The CDR3 runs to 16 residues. CDR1 is MNHNS, CDR2 SASEGT, per germline. CDR3 bases: TGTGCCAGCAGTGAAGCGGGGGAGCCCTCTTATGAAAAACTGTTTTTT. Its protein is CASSEAGEPSYEKLFF.

This chain uses TRBV7-7 with TRBJ2-3, with a weak D call TRBD1 (5 bases). This CDR3 region has 13 residues. Germline CDR1 is SSHAT and CDR2 is FNYEAQ (reference sequence). V was clipped by 5 bases and J by 3 bases, with 9 bases between them. The CDR3 bases are TGTGCCAGCAGCCCAGACAGAACAGATACGCAGTATTTT. Its protein is CASSPDRTDTQYF.

Ten or more counts support this clonotype. V is TRBV4-1 and J is TRBJ2-4; 7 bases line up with TRBD1. This CDR3 region has 19 residues. The ends lost 3 bases at V and 0 bases at J; junction bases unmatched: 14. Per the germline V gene, CDR1 is MGHRA and CDR2 is YSYEKL. CDR3 residues: CASSQGTGTALIAKNIQYF. CDR3 DNA: TGCGCCAGCAGCCAGGGCACCGGGACAGCGCTAATAGCCAAAAACATTCAGTACTTC.

CDR3 sequence: CASSLVGIETQYF. The CDR3 DNA sequence: TGTGCCAGCAGCTTAGTGGGGATTGAGACCCAGTACTTC. This rearrangement joins TRBV7-8 to TRBJ2-5; D ambiguous. The CDR3 has 13 residues. The V end lost 1 base, the J end lost 5 bases, and 8 bases lay between the germline ends. Looked up from germline, CDR1 is SGHVS and CDR2 is FQNEAQ.

This clonotype was picked up many times. The J gene is TRBJ2-1, the V gene TRBV27; the match to TRBD2 covers 10 bases. The CDR3 runs to 14 residues. CDR1 MNHEY and CDR2 SMNVEV come from the germline V gene (reference sequence). The V segment lost 7 bases and the J segment 7 bases; nucleotides outside the gene matches: 7. This CDR3 is CASKPGLASNEQFF. CDR3 coding DNA: TGTGCCAGCAAACCGGGACTAGCGTCAAATGAGCAGTTCTTC.

The genes are TRBV10-3 and TRBJ2-7; D gene uncertain. V dropped 4 bases and J dropped 1 base, with 11 bases sitting between them. CDR1 ENHRY and CDR2 SYGVKD come from the germline V gene. The CDR3 runs 14 residues. The CDR3 here is CAISALGSSYEQYF. The CDR3 DNA is TGTGCCATCAGTGCCCTCGGGTCTTCCTACGAGCAGTACTTC.

This clonotype was counted a few times. The chain combines TRBV7-2 with TRBJ2-7; TRBD2 agrees at 7 bases. This CDR3 has 14 amino acids. Germline V lookup: CDR1 SGHTA, CDR2 FQGNSA. V gave up 6 bases and J gave up 3 bases; unmatched junction bases: 8. The CDR3 protein is CASSHSGRIYEQYF. For the CDR3, the DNA is TGTGCCAGCAGTCATAGCGGGCGTATCTACGAGCAGTACTTC. The variable domain in full, with the rest retrieved from reference TRBV7-2 and TRBJ2-7, is GAGVSQSPSNKVTEKGKDVELRCDPISGHTALYWYRQSLGQGLEFLIYFQGNSAPDKSGLPSDRFSAERTGGSVSTLTIQRTQQEDSAVYLCASSHSGRIYEQYFGPGTRLTVT.

J is TRBJ1-6 and V is TRBV2; D uncertain. V lost 6 bases and J lost 5, with 5 bases in between. This CDR3 spans 12 amino acids. CDR1 and CDR2 from the germline V gene are SNHLY and FYNNEI. The CDR3 sequence: CASRRHNSPLHF. DNA for the CDR3: TGTGCCAGCAGACGGCATAATTCACCCCTCCACTTT.